This T cell receptor (beta chain) appears in the sequencing data of a study of T cells in Graves' hyperthyroidism and ophthalmopathy. Notes on the study in general: Most clonotypes expanded in the thyroid (above 0.001) were also present in blood.

Trimming shortened V by 8 bases and J by 2 bases, and 13 bases separated the two germline ends. Germline CDR1 MNHNS, CDR2 SASEGT. The CDR3 sequence is 13 residues long. On the basis of clinical symptoms, serum thyroxine and TRAb, thyroid ultrasound and orbital computed tomography, diagnoses were made. PBMCs were collected from a roughly 9.7 ml volume of fresh peripheral blood. RNA transcripts were the template for amplifying TCR beta CDR3 regions. A set of HTBI primers served as the primers for a first-round RT-PCR of the TCR CDR3. TCRdb re-analysed the multiplex PCR reads in MiXCR, keeping a single row per CDR3 protein. The sample carries fewer than 900,000 distinct CDR3 sequences, about 15% recorded once. This clonotype was seen just once. Its target is not known.

The sample taken for sequencing was blood. The receptor's source is a man aged 18-30 years with Graves' hyperthyroidism. The rearrangement uses TRBV6-1 and TRBJ2-7, with TRBD2 as a possible D gene (5 bases). The CDR3 DNA is TGTGCCAGCGTCAGCCGGGAACCCTACGAGCAGTACTTC. Translated: CASVSREPYEQYF.